These 21 T cell receptor beta chains came from one sample sequenced in a study of blood T cell repertoires in COVID-19. Repertoires were generated with immunoSEQ multiplex PCR, while TCRdb's copy carries only in-frame clones and drops some. The sample records around 120,000 clones, approximately 80% being singletons. What was sequenced was peripheral blood. The receptor set was obtained from a man between 65 and 85 years old with active or convalescent COVID-19.

V is TRBV12-5 and J is TRBJ2-7, with D maybe TRBD1 (5 bases). CDR3 length equals 14 residues. Germline loops: CDR1 LGHNT, CDR2 FRNRAP. V lost 2 bases to trimming and J lost 0 bases, with 8 bases between them. This CDR3 is CASGLWGSSYEQYF. The CDR3 DNA follows: TGTGCTAGTGGTTTGTGGGGCAGCTCCTACGAGCAGTACTTC.

In its sample, this clone was seen a few times. The genes are TRBV11-2 and TRBJ1-1; 8 bases agree with TRBD1. J lost 1 base, V lost 0 bases, and 4 bases had no gene match. CDR1 and CDR2 (germline): SGHAT, FQNNGV. The CDR3 spans 16 residues. The CDR3 DNA sequence: TGTGCCAGCAGCTTAGATTTGGGGACAGGGAACACTGAAGCTTTCTTT. Its translation is CASSLDLGTGNTEAFF.

The chain couples TRBV4-2 to TRBJ1-1, with TRBD1 as a possible D gene (6 bases). CDR3 size: 14 residues. The germline gives CDR1 LGHNA, CDR2 YNFKEQ. Trimming took 7 bases from V and 4 from J, leaving 16 bases between them. The CDR3 DNA reads as TGTGCCAGCACATACAGGGTAGGGTCCACTGAAGCTTTCTTT. Translating it yields CASTYRVGSTEAFF.

V and J are TRBV28 and TRBJ2-2; 8 nucleotides align to TRBD2. The CDR3 runs to 15 residues. After removal of 7 bases from V and 5 bases from J, the junction contained 9 bases not matched to a gene. The germline CDR1 and CDR2 sequences are MDHEN and SYDVKM. CDR3 region: CASKWSGSYTGELFF. In DNA form, the CDR3 reads TGTGCCAGCAAATGGAGCGGGAGTTATACCGGGGAGCTGTTTTTT. Full variable domain (missing parts from reference TRBV28 and TRBJ2-2): DVKVTQSSRYLVKRTGEKVFLECVQDMDHENMFWYRQDPGLGLRLIYFSYDVKMKEKGDIPEGYSVSREKKERFSLILESASTNQTSMYLCASKWSGSYTGELFFGEGSRLTVL.

The chain is built from TRBV27 and TRBJ2-2; weak D call: TRBD1 (7 bases). CDR3 size: 16 residues. The V end was cut by 3 bases, the J end by 4 bases, with 15 bases between. Germline V gene sequence: CDR1 MNHEY, CDR2 SMNVEV (reference sequence). CDR3 sequence: CASSLEGAGGTGELFF. The CDR3 bases are TGTGCCAGCAGTTTGGAGGGGGCTGGGGGCACCGGGGAGCTGTTTTTT.

This clone was detected a few times. The chain recombines TRBV7-9 with TRBJ2-7; TRBD1 matches at 10 bases. The CDR3 is 13 residues long. Germline V gene lookup returns CDR1 SEHNR and CDR2 FQNEAQ (reference sequence). Trimming at V came to 5 bases and at J to 7 bases, leaving 5 bases not matched to a gene. Written as DNA, the CDR3 is TGTGCCAGCAGCGCCAAGGGACAGGGGGAGCAGTACTTC. Amino acid sequence: CASSAKGQGEQYF.

With respect to this clone: The sample has other DNA sequences that encode this CDR3 too. The genes are TRBV19 and TRBJ1-2; no clear D gene. V was pared by 4 bases and J by 0 bases, with 9 bases between. Germline V gene data show CDR1 as LNHDA and CDR2 as SQIVND (reference sequence). CDR3 size: 14 residues. The CDR3 loop reads CASSNRGSNYGYTF. CDR3 sequence (DNA): TGTGCCAGTAGTAATAGAGGGTCTAACTATGGCTACACCTTC. The complete variable domain, with remaining parts taken from reference TRBV19 and TRBJ1-2, reads DGGITQSPKYLFRKEGQNVTLSCEQNLNHDAMYWYRQDPGQGLRLIYYSQIVNDFQKGDIAEGYSVSREKKESFPLTVTSAQKNPTAFYLCASSNRGSNYGYTFGSGTRLTVV.

This clone has a handful of counts. The chain uses TRBV7-9 and TRBJ2-1; D is unresolved. The CDR3 loop spans 14 amino acids. Germline V gene lookup returns CDR1 SEHNR and CDR2 FQNEAQ (reference sequence). V was clipped by 3 bases and J by 0 bases, with 6 bases between them. The CDR3 spells CASSFDFSYNEQFF. The CDR3 coding sequence is TGTGCCAGCAGCTTCGACTTCTCCTACAATGAGCAGTTCTTC. The full variable domain, rest sourced from reference TRBV7-9 and TRBJ2-1, is DTGVSQNPRHKITKRGQNVTFRCDPISEHNRLYWYRQTLGQGPEFLTYFQNEAQLEKSRLLSDRFSAERPKGSFSTLEIQRTEQGDSAMYLCASSFDFSYNEQFFGPGTRLTVL.

The chain uses TRBV11-2 and TRBJ2-5; D unresolved. CDR1 is SGHAT, CDR2 FQNNGV, per germline. V shed 5 bases and J shed 4 bases, with 8 bases lying between them. The CDR3 spans 12 residues. CDR3 amino acids: CASSLRRETQYF. The CDR3 DNA follows: TGTGCCAGCAGCCTCCGGAGAGAGACCCAGTACTTC.

The V gene is TRBV5-5, the J gene TRBJ1-6, with D maybe TRBD1 (5 bases). The CDR3 length is 14 residues. Trimming pared 2 bases from V and 6 bases from J, leaving 9 bases between. From germline, CDR1 is SGHKS and CDR2 YYEKEE (reference sequence). CDR3 region: CASSFGGINSPLHF. CDR3 coding DNA: TGTGCCAGCAGCTTCGGGGGGATTAATTCACCCCTCCACTTT.

There are a few counts of this clone. The chain links TRBV5-8 to TRBJ2-4; TRBD1 might be the D (6 bases). Trimming cost V 2 bases and J 9 bases, with 12 bases left between them. This CDR3 is 13 amino acids long. Per the germline V gene, CDR1 is SGHTS and CDR2 is YDEGEE. DNA for the CDR3: TGTGCCAGCAGCTTACGGACAGTTGGCATTCAGTACTTC. This translates into CASSLRTVGIQYF. Variable domain in full (rest from reference TRBV5-8 and TRBJ2-4): EAGVTQSPTHLIKTRGQQATLRCSPISGHTSVYWYQQALGLGLQFLLWYDEGEERNRGNFPPRFSGRQFPNYSSELNVNALELEDSALYLCASSLRTVGIQYFGAGTRLSVL.

This clone was seen more than once but under ten times. V and J are TRBV27 and TRBJ1-3, with no clear D. CDR1 and CDR2 from the germline V gene are MNHEY and SMNVEV (reference sequence). The CDR3 sequence is 15 residues long. Deletions cut 10 bases from V and 0 bases from J, with 16 bases between. The CDR3 is CATSAVGISGNTIYF. In DNA, the CDR3 is TGTGCCACCAGCGCCGTGGGCATCTCTGGAAACACCATATATTTT.

The CDR3 nucleotides read TGCGCCAGCAGTGAAAGTTTAGGAGACCCGCAGTATTTT. This sequence encodes CASSESLGDPQYF. The V and J genes are TRBV10-1 and TRBJ2-3; D is ambiguous. The CDR3 spans 13 residues. Looked up from germline, CDR1 is WNHNN and CDR2 is SYGVQD (reference sequence). V was cut by 3 bases and J by 10 bases, with 14 bases left in between.

This clone was counted ten times or more. This chain links TRBV9 with TRBJ2-2; D is undetermined. The germline gives CDR1 SGDLS, CDR2 YYNGEE. This CDR3 region has 14 residues. V lost 2 bases, J lost 5 bases, and 10 bases lay in between. The CDR3, as DNA: TGTGCCAGCAGCGTCGGAGCCGCAACCGGGGAGCTGTTTTTT. This encodes CASSVGAATGELFF.

The chain recombines TRBV7-2 with TRBJ1-4; 7 nucleotides align to TRBD1. Per germline, CDR1 SGHTA and CDR2 FQGNSA. This CDR3 comprises 16 residues. V gave up 5 bases and J gave up 4 bases; unmatched junction bases: 10. In nucleotides, the CDR3 is TGTGCCAGCAGCCTACGTTACAGGGGCGATAATGAAAAACTGTTTTTT. Protein: CASSLRYRGDNEKLFF.

The chain couples TRBV5-8 to TRBJ1-6; D is unresolved. Trimming took off 6 bases at V and 8 bases at J, with 15 bases between the two ends. The germline V gene encodes CDR1 SGHTS and CDR2 YDEGEE. CDR3 length equals 14 residues. The CDR3 loop is CASTRGGRDSPLHF. The CDR3 coding sequence is TGTGCCAGCACCCGCGGTGGGAGAGATTCACCCCTCCACTTT.

The chain uses TRBV7-9 and TRBJ1-1, with 7 bases identical to TRBD1. Germline V lookup: CDR1 SEHNR, CDR2 FQNEAQ (reference sequence). V shed 3 bases and J 4 bases; nucleotides not matched to a gene: 5. The CDR3 runs 14 residues. CDR3 residues: CASSLIGGPTEAFF. CDR3 coding DNA: TGTGCCAGCAGCTTGATAGGGGGCCCCACTGAAGCTTTCTTT.

This clone was seen a single time. The CDR3 loop is CASSLTGGNYEQYF. The CDR3 DNA reads TGTGCCAGCAGTTTAACTGGGGGCAACTACGAGCAGTACTTC. The genes are TRBV28 and TRBJ2-7, with a tentative D call TRBD1 (6 bases). CDR3 length: 14 residues. Germline-derived CDR1 and CDR2 are MDHEN and SYDVKM. With 2 bases removed from V and 3 bases from J, the gap between germline ends came to 11 bases.

This clone was detected a few times. V is TRBV7-3 and J is TRBJ2-1; 10 bases fit TRBD2. Germline V gene sequence: CDR1 SGHTA, CDR2 FQGTGA. Unmatched junction bases numbered 4, after V lost 5 bases and J lost 9 bases. There are 13 residues in the CDR3. CDR3 coding DNA: TGTGCCAGCAGCAGCGGGAGGGCCGCTGAGCAGTTCTTC. This gives the protein CASSSGRAAEQFF. Full variable domain (outside the CDR3, taken from reference TRBV7-3 and TRBJ2-1): GAGVSQTPSNKVTEKGKYVELRCDPISGHTALYWYRQSLGQGPEFLIYFQGTGAADDSGLPNDRFFAVRPEGSVSTLKIQRTERGDSAVYLCASSSGRAAEQFFGPGTRLTVL.

The DNA for the CDR3 is TGTGCCAGCAGTTTAATAACTGGCTCGGGGGATGAGACCCAGTACTTC. This codes for CASSLITGSGDETQYF. This chain connects TRBV28 to TRBJ2-5; a weak D match, TRBD2 (6 bases). Germline V CDR1 and CDR2: MDHEN, SYDVKM. The CDR3 totals 16 residues. V shed 2 bases and J shed 5 bases, with 18 bases lying between them.

The chain couples TRBV3-1 (or the pseudogene TRBV3-2) to TRBJ2-1, with TRBD2 matching 10 bases. Germline V CDR1 and CDR2: LGHDT, YNNKEL (reference sequence). This CDR3 comprises 17 residues. V lost 0 bases, J lost 1 base, and 3 bases stayed unmatched. CDR3 loop: CASSQERTSGSYNEQFF. CDR3 sequence (DNA): TGTGCCAGCAGCCAAGAACGGACTAGCGGATCCTACAATGAGCAGTTCTTC.